These 32 T cell receptor beta chains came from one sample sequenced in a study of blood T cells in healthy people across ages. With a J-beta primer mix and a sample-barcoded 5' primer, a second PCR ran about 7 to 12 cycles. Each CDR3 protein is one row after TCRdb ran MiXCR on the 5' RACE reads. The data hold some 1.5 million distinct CDR3 sequences, with about 45% observed a single time. Sequencing input: blood. The source is a woman aged 18-29 years in good health.

This clonotype was counted a few times. V and J are TRBV10-3 and TRBJ2-7; D is uncertain. Germline CDR1 is ENHRY and CDR2 is SYGVKD. The CDR3 extends over 14 amino acids. The germline V and J ends were trimmed by 2 bases and 2 bases, with 10 bases remaining between them. CDR3 amino acids: CAISETSLTYEQYF. CDR3 nucleotide sequence: TGTGCCATCAGTGAGACATCATTAACCTACGAGCAGTACTTC.

For this clonotype: A much larger clone lies one base from this, so it may be a read error. V gene TRBV29-1 combines with J gene TRBJ1-2, with TRBD1 identical over 7 bases. With V trimmed by 6 bases and J by 2 bases, 3 bases remained unmatched. CDR1 and CDR2 from the germline V gene are SQVTM and ANQGSEA. CDR3 length equals 12 residues. CDR3 region: CSVVTGNYGYTF. In DNA, the CDR3 is TGCAGCGTGGTGACAGGGAACTATGGCTACACCTTC.

The chain combines TRBV3-1 with TRBJ1-1; 8 positions agree with TRBD1. V shed 6 bases, J shed 4 bases, and the junction held 4 bases outside the gene matches. CDR3 length: 13 amino acids. The germline V gene has CDR1 LGHDT and CDR2 YNNKEL (reference sequence). CDR3 sequence reads: CASRADRATEAFF. The DNA of the CDR3 is TGTGCCAGCAGGGCGGACAGGGCCACTGAAGCTTTCTTT. The full variable domain, its missing parts supplied by reference TRBV3-1 and TRBJ1-1, is DTAVSQTPKYLVTQMGNDKSIKCEQNLGHDTMYWYKQDSKKFLKIMFSYNNKELIINETVPNRFSPKSPDKAHLNLHINSLELGDSAVYFCASRADRATEAFFGQGTRLTVV.

This clonotype was counted only a few times. CDR3 in DNA: TGTGCCAGCAGTCTCCTTAGAGGGCCTACTACCTCCTACGAGCAGTACTTC. Its translation is CASSLLRGPTTSYEQYF. The chain has TRBV6-2 or TRBV6-3 and TRBJ2-7; TRBD2 is a possible D gene (5 bases). With 5 bases removed from V and 0 bases from J, the gap between germline ends came to 20 bases. CDR1 and CDR2 (germline): MNHEY, SVGEGT. The length of the CDR3 is 17 residues.

The rearrangement uses TRBV7-2 and TRBJ2-1, with 12 positions matching TRBD2. The V gene's germline CDR1 is SGHTA and CDR2 FQGNSA. This CDR3 region has 16 residues. V trimming: 1 base; J trimming: 8 bases; junction bases outside the gene matches: 6. CDR3: CASSLVPSGGAHEQFF. CDR3 DNA sequence: TGTGCCAGCAGCTTAGTCCCTAGCGGGGGGGCTCATGAGCAGTTCTTC. Supplemented by reference TRBV7-2 and TRBJ2-1, the full variable domain reads GAGVSQSPSNKVTEKGKDVELRCDPISGHTALYWYRQSLGQGLEFLIYFQGNSAPDKSGLPSDRFSAERTGGSVSTLTIQRTQQEDSAVYLCASSLVPSGGAHEQFFGPGTRLTVL.

This clonotype has just a few counts. This chain connects TRBV11-1 to TRBJ1-1; the D is unclear. The CDR3 consists of 14 residues. Germline V gene data show CDR1 as SGHAT and CDR2 as FQDESV (reference sequence). Trimming stripped 5 bases from V and 4 bases from J, with 14 bases between. CDR3 amino acids: CASSRDRWGTEAFF. Here the CDR3 DNA reads TGTGCCAGCAGCCGAGACCGATGGGGCACTGAAGCTTTCTTT.

The chain carries TRBV7-2 and TRBJ1-2; tentative D call: TRBD1 (6 bases). The CDR3 has 15 residues. V shed 4 bases and J shed 0 bases, with 12 bases lying between them. CDR1 is SGHTA, CDR2 FQGNSA, per germline. The CDR3 here is CASSSGQPTNYGYTF. CDR3 in DNA: TGTGCCAGCAGCTCAGGACAGCCAACTAACTATGGCTACACCTTC.

The rearrangement links TRBV10-2 to TRBJ2-5; 7 nucleotides agree with TRBD2. The CDR3 is made up of 15 amino acids. Germline V lookup: CDR1 WSHSY, CDR2 SAAADI. V was pared by 7 bases and J by 4 bases, with 12 bases of the junction left unmatched. The DNA for the CDR3 is TGCGCCAGCATTGCCTTGGGAGGGCCCTCAGAGACCCAGTACTTC. Its protein is CASIALGGPSETQYF.

The V and J genes are TRBV20-1 and TRBJ2-2; tentatively, D is TRBD1 (6 bases). V was clipped by 5 bases and J by 7 bases, with 14 bases between them. The CDR3 has 13 residues. CDR1 is DFQATT and CDR2 is SNEGSKA in the germline V gene (reference sequence). The CDR3 loop is CSAGKGVIGELFF. CDR3 nucleotides: TGCAGTGCTGGGAAGGGGGTCATCGGGGAGCTGTTTTTT.

CDR3 sequence reads: CASSLLSGDAGELFF. The CDR3 DNA reads TGTGCCAGCAGTTTACTTTCAGGGGACGCCGGGGAGCTGTTTTTT. The genes are TRBV28 and TRBJ2-2; D may be TRBD1 (6 bases). CDR3 length equals 15 residues. The germline gives CDR1 MDHEN, CDR2 SYDVKM. Trimming removed 2 bases at V and 6 bases at J, with 13 bases between.

The V and J genes are TRBV20-1 and TRBJ2-2, with 14 bases fitting TRBD2. V lost 0 bases to trimming and J lost 5 bases; unmatched junction nucleotides: 11. Germline lookup yields CDR1 DFQATT and CDR2 SNEGSKA (reference sequence). This CDR3 has 19 amino acids. The CDR3 loop reads CSARDLRLAGGPGTGELFF. CDR3 sequence (DNA): TGCAGTGCTAGAGACCTCCGACTAGCGGGAGGGCCTGGGACCGGGGAGCTGTTTTTT.

This chain links TRBV7-9 with TRBJ2-7; TRBD2 agrees at 9 bases. The J segment lost 3 bases and the V segment lost 5 bases, leaving 17 bases of the junction unmatched. CDR3 length: 18 amino acids. Germline values: CDR1 SEHNR, CDR2 FQNEAQ (reference sequence). CDR3 nucleotides: TGTGCCAGCAGCCTCAGGGGGGGTAGCGGGAGTTTCAACTACGAGCAGTACTTC. Its translation is CASSLRGGSGSFNYEQYF. The full variable domain, with the rest looked up from reference TRBV7-9 and TRBJ2-7, is DTGVSQNPRHKITKRGQNVTFRCDPISEHNRLYWYRQTLGQGPEFLTYFQNEAQLEKSRLLSDRFSAERPKGSFSTLEIQRTEQGDSAMYLCASSLRGGSGSFNYEQYFGPGTRLTVT.

The chain recombines TRBV6-5 with TRBJ2-7; 10 nucleotides agree with TRBD1. The CDR3 has 16 amino acids. The V segment lost 6 bases and the J segment 3 bases; nucleotides outside the gene matches: 11. CDR1 and CDR2 from the germline V gene are MNHEY and SVGAGI. As DNA, the CDR3 is TGTGCCAGCAGCGACGGTTACGGGACAGGGGTCTACGAGCAGTACTTC. Translation: CASSDGYGTGVYEQYF.

The chain combines TRBV7-9 with TRBJ2-3, with 9 bases aligning to TRBD2. The CDR3 runs 15 residues. In germline, CDR1 is SEHNR, CDR2 FQNEAQ (reference sequence). The V gene end was trimmed by 2 bases and the J gene end by 5 bases; junction bases not matched to a gene: 5. CDR3 sequence reads: CASSLPAGGVDTQYF. The DNA for the CDR3 is TGTGCCAGCAGCTTACCAGCGGGAGGAGTAGATACGCAGTATTTT.

The gene calls are TRBV27 and TRBJ1-5; D ambiguous. The CDR3 is 17 amino acids. Per germline, CDR1 MNHEY and CDR2 SMNVEV (reference sequence). Trimming cost V 5 bases and J 6 bases, with 23 bases left between them. Here the CDR3 reads CASSPHPRAGFIQPQHF. The CDR3 bases are TGTGCCAGCAGTCCCCACCCGCGTGCGGGGTTTATTCAGCCCCAGCATTTT.

This chain connects TRBV2 to TRBJ2-1; the match to TRBD2 covers 12 bases. The V and J ends lost 7 bases and 7 bases, in that order; junction bases with no gene match: 20. The CDR3 is 19 residues long. In germline, CDR1 is SNHLY, CDR2 FYNNEI. CDR3 protein: CASNPWGLAGLSLPNEQFF. The CDR3 bases are TGTGCCAGCAACCCATGGGGACTAGCGGGTTTATCCCTACCTAATGAGCAGTTCTTC.

This chain joins TRBV18 and TRBJ1-1; tentatively, D is TRBD1 (5 bases). The germline gives CDR1 KGHSH, CDR2 LQKENI. This CDR3 region has 15 residues. Deletions cut 0 bases from V and 6 bases from J, with 14 bases between. CDR3 amino acids: CASSPPGGGDPEAFF. DNA for the CDR3: TGTGCCAGCTCACCACCGGGGGGAGGGGACCCTGAAGCTTTCTTT.

CDR3 nucleotide sequence: TGCGCCAGCAGCGGCGGGACTAGTGGGGTCGAGCAGTACTTC. It is translated as CASSGGTSGVEQYF. The chain has TRBV5-1 and TRBJ2-7, with 8 bases lining up with TRBD2. The CDR3 spans 14 residues. The ends lost 4 bases at V and 6 bases at J; junction bases unmatched: 9. The germline V gene encodes CDR1 SGHRS and CDR2 YFSETQ.

This clonotype has more than one count but fewer than ten. The chain joins TRBV24-1 to TRBJ2-5; D unclear. V lost 4 bases to trimming and J lost 2 bases, with 10 bases between them. The germline V gene has CDR1 KGHDR and CDR2 SFDVKD. CDR3 length equals 14 residues. The CDR3, as DNA: TGTGCCACCAGTGACCCAGACGGGCAAGAGACCCAGTACTTC. As protein: CATSDPDGQETQYF.

This clonotype was seen ten or more times. The rearrangement joins TRBV4-1 to TRBJ2-1, with D maybe TRBD1 (6 bases). Trimming left V 1 base short and J 10 bases short, with 17 bases between. The CDR3 consists of 15 residues. The germline CDR1 and CDR2 sequences are MGHRA and YSYEKL. The chain's CDR3 is CASSQVSTGLQEQFF. In DNA, the CDR3 is TGCGCCAGCAGCCAAGTTTCAACAGGGCTACAGGAGCAGTTCTTC.

The V gene is TRBV28, the J gene TRBJ2-1; 7 bases fit TRBD2. Germline V lookup: CDR1 MDHEN, CDR2 SYDVKM. V was pared by 3 bases and J by 7 bases, with 12 bases of the junction left unmatched. This CDR3 has 16 amino acids. The CDR3 loop is CASSFPGLEDGNEQFF. The CDR3 nucleotides are TGTGCCAGCAGTTTTCCCGGACTAGAGGACGGGAATGAGCAGTTCTTC.

The V gene is TRBV28, the J gene TRBJ2-5; 12 bases line up with TRBD1. V lost 3 bases to trimming and J lost 11 bases; unmatched junction nucleotides: 13. The CDR3 is made up of 16 amino acids. Germline-derived CDR1 and CDR2 are MDHEN and SYDVKM. The CDR3 reads CASSFLGQGAGNEQYF. CDR3 DNA: TGTGCCAGCAGTTTCCTGGGACAGGGGGCGGGTAATGAGCAGTACTTC.

This chain connects TRBV20-1 to TRBJ1-5; 8 nucleotides align to TRBD1. CDR3 length equals 14 residues. CDR1 DFQATT and CDR2 SNEGSKA come from the germline V gene (reference sequence). V trimming: 0 bases; J trimming: 6 bases; junction bases outside the gene matches: 4. CDR3 sequence: CSARDRGQGQPQHF. The CDR3 bases are TGCAGTGCTAGAGATCGAGGACAGGGTCAGCCCCAGCATTTT.

This clonotype showed up just a few times. This chain connects TRBV5-8 to TRBJ2-5; D perhaps matches TRBD1 (6 bases). The germline gives CDR1 SGHTS, CDR2 YDEGEE. This CDR3 region has 15 residues. V dropped 7 bases and J dropped 4 bases, with 20 bases sitting between them. The CDR3 region is CASLRAGDIGETQYF. Written as DNA, the CDR3 is TGTGCCAGCCTCCGGGCAGGGGATATTGGAGAGACCCAGTACTTC.

This chain uses TRBV12-3 or TRBV12-4 with TRBJ2-3; no clear D. This CDR3 contains 14 residues. The V gene lost 6 bases and the J gene lost 8 bases, with 18 bases spanning the gap. CDR3 protein: CASSLTNPGATQYF. In nucleotides, the CDR3 is TGTGCCAGCAGCCTGACCAACCCCGGCGCTACGCAGTATTTT.

The chain is built from TRBV25-1 and TRBJ1-6, with unresolved D. This CDR3 spans 15 amino acids. Per germline, CDR1 MGHDK and CDR2 SYGVNS. V lost 0 bases, J lost 5 bases, and 8 bases lay in between. The CDR3 region is CASSEYAGNNSPLHF. CDR3 DNA sequence: TGTGCCAGCAGTGAATATGCGGGTAATAATTCACCCCTCCACTTT.

This clonotype showed up just a few times. The chain carries TRBV12-3 or TRBV12-4 and TRBJ2-7; no clear D. Trimming stripped 1 base from V and 5 bases from J, with 15 bases between. CDR3 length: 15 amino acids. DNA of the CDR3: TGTGCCAGCAGTTTAGGTCAGTCGTTGAGTGACGAGCAGTACTTC. This sequence encodes CASSLGQSLSDEQYF.

V gene TRBV25-1 combines with J gene TRBJ2-7; D is undetermined. The germline V gene has CDR1 MGHDK and CDR2 SYGVNS. This CDR3 is built from 11 residues. With 4 bases removed from V and 5 bases from J, the gap between germline ends came to 6 bases. The CDR3 DNA reads as TGTGCCAGCAGTGTTTGGGACGAGCAGTACTTC. Translated, it gives CASSVWDEQYF.

V is TRBV18 and J is TRBJ1-6, with 8 bases matching TRBD1. Germline CDR1 KGHSH, CDR2 LQKENI. The CDR3 covers 15 residues. The ends lost 5 bases at V and 9 bases at J; junction bases unmatched: 9. In DNA form, the CDR3 reads TGTGCCAGCTCAGCCGTGGGACAGGCGATTTCACCCCTCCACTTT. Protein: CASSAVGQAISPLHF.

This clonotype was found a few times. This chain links TRBV7-2 with TRBJ2-7; the match to TRBD2 covers 7 bases. The CDR3 is made up of 14 amino acids. CDR1 SGHTA and CDR2 FQGNSA come from the germline V gene. V shed 5 bases, J shed 3 bases, and the junction held 7 bases outside the gene matches. This chain's CDR3 is CASSVGGSRYEQYF. The CDR3 DNA reads TGTGCCAGCAGCGTAGGCGGGAGTCGCTACGAGCAGTACTTC.

This clonotype showed up just a few times. This rearrangement joins TRBV5-1 to TRBJ2-5; tentatively, D is TRBD1 (6 bases). The length of the CDR3 is 16 residues. Trimming pared 4 bases from V and 3 bases from J, leaving 19 bases between. Per the germline V gene, CDR1 is SGHRS and CDR2 is YFSETQ. CDR3 nucleotides: TGCGCCAGCAGCACCAATTCGGACAGTTCGAAAGAGACCCAGTACTTC. As protein: CASSTNSDSSKETQYF.

V gene TRBV29-1 combines with J gene TRBJ2-4; D unclear. The tail of the sequence fits TRBJ2-5 better, so the J call may be wrong. Germline V gene sequence: CDR1 SQVTM, CDR2 ANQGSEA. This CDR3 region has 13 residues. CDR3 residues: CSVEGSREETQYF. The CDR3 DNA is TGCAGCGTTGAGGGTTCCAGAGAAGAGACCCAGTACTTC.